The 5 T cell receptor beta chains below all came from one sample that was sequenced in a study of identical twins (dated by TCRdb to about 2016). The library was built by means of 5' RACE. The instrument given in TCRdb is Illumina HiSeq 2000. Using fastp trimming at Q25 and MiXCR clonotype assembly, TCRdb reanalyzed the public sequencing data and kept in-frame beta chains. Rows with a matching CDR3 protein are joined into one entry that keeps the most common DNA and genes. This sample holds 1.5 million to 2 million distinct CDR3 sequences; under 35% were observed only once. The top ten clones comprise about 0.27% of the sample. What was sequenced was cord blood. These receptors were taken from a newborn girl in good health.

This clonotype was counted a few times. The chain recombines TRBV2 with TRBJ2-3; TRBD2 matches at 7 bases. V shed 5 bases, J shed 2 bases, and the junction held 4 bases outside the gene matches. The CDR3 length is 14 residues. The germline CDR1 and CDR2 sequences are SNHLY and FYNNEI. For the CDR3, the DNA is TGTGCCAGCAGTAACCGGGAGGCCACAGATACGCAGTATTTT. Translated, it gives CASSNREATDTQYF.

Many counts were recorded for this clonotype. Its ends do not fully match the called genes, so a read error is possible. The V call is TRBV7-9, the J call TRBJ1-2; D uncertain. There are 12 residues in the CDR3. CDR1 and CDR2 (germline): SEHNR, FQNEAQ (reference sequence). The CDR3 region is CASSLLDYGYTF. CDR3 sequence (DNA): TGCGCCAGCAGCTTGCTGGACTATGGCTACACCTTC.

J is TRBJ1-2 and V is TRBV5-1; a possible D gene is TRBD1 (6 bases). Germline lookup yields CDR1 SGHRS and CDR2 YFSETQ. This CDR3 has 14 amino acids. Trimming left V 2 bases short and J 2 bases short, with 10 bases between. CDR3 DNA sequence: TGCGCCAGCAGCTTAGACCAGGGGAACTATGGCTACACCTTC. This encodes CASSLDQGNYGYTF.

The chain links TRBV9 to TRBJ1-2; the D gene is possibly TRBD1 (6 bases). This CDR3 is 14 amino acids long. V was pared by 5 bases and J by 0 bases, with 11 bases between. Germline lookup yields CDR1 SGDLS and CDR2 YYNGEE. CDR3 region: CASSAQGTNYGYTF. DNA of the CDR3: TGTGCCAGCAGTGCCCAGGGGACTAACTATGGCTACACCTTC.

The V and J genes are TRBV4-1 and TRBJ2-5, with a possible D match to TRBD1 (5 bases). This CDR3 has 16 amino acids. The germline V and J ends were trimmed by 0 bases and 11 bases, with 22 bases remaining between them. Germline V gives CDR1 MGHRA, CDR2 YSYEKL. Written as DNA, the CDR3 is TGCGCCAGCAGCCAAGATATGGGGCGCCTATACAATGAGCAGTACTTC. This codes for CASSQDMGRLYNEQYF.